This T cell receptor beta chain derives from a study of T cell clonotyping in hematopoietic cell transplantation (dated by TCRdb to the early 2020s). General notes on the study: Recipient samples taken before transplant were collected after cytoreduction. Patients were recruited between September 2015 and January 2017 and followed until late 2020 or death. In the study, approximately 140 blood samples were gathered from 30 to 40 consecutive transplant recipients and their related donors.

In light of the paper, this sample's time point label describes: recipient sample about 28 days before transplant, after cytoreduction. Blood samples were obtained from recipients approximately 28 days before transplant and at days 30, 100 and 180 after transplant. Using Nuclei Lysis Solution, genomic DNA was extracted from unfractionated peripheral blood mononuclear cells that were either fresh or cryopreserved. General findings and caveats noted by the study authors: Recipient TCR diversity fell after transplant, with pathologically expanded clonotypes rising progressively from day 30 to day 180. The sample size was limited and the cells went unsorted, which meant the CD4 and CD8 repertoire contributions could not be told apart. Broader posttransplant TCR repertoire diversity was predicted by donor and pretransplant recipient Inverse Simpson Index values. Recipient repertoires showed only a small fraction of overlap with donor repertoires, and over 97% appeared de novo at the given depth.

TCR beta CDR3 regions were amplified from genomic DNA with the immunoSEQ assay, a bias-controlled multiplex PCR using V- and J-specific primers. A proprietary barcode and Illumina adapter sequences were added to the CDR3 amplicons in a second PCR step. An Illumina MiSeq instrument was used for sequencing of the CDR3 libraries. For the original study's pipeline: Export and quality control were handled in immunoSEQ Analyzer 3.0, while downstream analyses relied on R Bioconductor and Immunarch. Only productive rearrangements within the normalized downsampled data set were used in the calculation of repertoire metrics. Pathologically expanded clonotypes were defined as those larger than 5 templates in the normalized cohort. The Inverse Simpson Index was used to measure repertoire diversity. To capture all clonotypes, the CMV-specificity analyses were run on the non-normalized data set. The immuneACCESS repertoire file appears here via TCRdb, limited to in-frame rearrangements. These files lack a portion of the clones; in checked studies, under half of the deficit traces to unresolved V genes, and the cause of the others is not known. Clonal size and the V and J genes are those of that table, whereas D and trimming came from the DNA. This sample lists some 49,000 clones; more than 75% were detected once. Together, the top ten hold roughly 6% of the sample.

The germline V gene provides CDR1 SGHTA and CDR2 FQGNSA. V is cut by 4 bases and J by 5 bases, and the space between the germline ends is 17 bases. The CDR3 holds 15 amino acids from the cysteine to the phenylalanine. Just CDR3 DNA is preserved here, 45 bases in frame from base 1. To note about this clone: Its antigen remains undetermined. Base qualities were left out, and no much larger clone turns up one base away.

The sample consisted of peripheral blood mononuclear cells, taken before stem cell transplant. The V and J genes are TRBV7-2 and TRBJ2-5; TRBD2 is possibly the D segment (5 matching bases). The sequence derives from a man aged 60 to 69 with biphenotypic leukemia. Some clones in this sample may be carry-over from other donors' samples. The sequence in DNA is TGTGCCAGCAGCTACACCCTACTATCGGGGGAGACCCAGTACTTC. Its amino acids are CASSYTLLSGETQYF.